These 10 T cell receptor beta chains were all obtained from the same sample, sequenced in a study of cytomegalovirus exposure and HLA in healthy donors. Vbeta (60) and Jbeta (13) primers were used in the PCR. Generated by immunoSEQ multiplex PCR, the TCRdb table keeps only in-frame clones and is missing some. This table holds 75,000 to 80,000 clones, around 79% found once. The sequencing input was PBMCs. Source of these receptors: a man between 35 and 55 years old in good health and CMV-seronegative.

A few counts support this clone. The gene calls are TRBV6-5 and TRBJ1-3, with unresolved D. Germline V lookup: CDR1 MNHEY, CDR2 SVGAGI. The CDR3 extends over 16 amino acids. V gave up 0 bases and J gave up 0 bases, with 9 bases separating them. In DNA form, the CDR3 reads TGTGCCAGCAGTTACTCGAACGGGGACTCTGGAAACACCATATATTTT. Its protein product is CASSYSNGDSGNTIYF.

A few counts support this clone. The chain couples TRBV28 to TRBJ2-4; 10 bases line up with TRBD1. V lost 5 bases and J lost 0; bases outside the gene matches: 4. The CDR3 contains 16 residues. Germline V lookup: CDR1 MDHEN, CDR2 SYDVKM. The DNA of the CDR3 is TGTGCCAGCAGTCCCCGGACAGGGGGAGCCAAAAACATTCAGTACTTC. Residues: CASSPRTGGAKNIQYF. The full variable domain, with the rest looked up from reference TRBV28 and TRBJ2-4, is DVKVTQSSRYLVKRTGEKVFLECVQDMDHENMFWYRQDPGLGLRLIYFSYDVKMKEKGDIPEGYSVSREKKERFSLILESASTNQTSMYLCASSPRTGGAKNIQYFGAGTRLSVL.

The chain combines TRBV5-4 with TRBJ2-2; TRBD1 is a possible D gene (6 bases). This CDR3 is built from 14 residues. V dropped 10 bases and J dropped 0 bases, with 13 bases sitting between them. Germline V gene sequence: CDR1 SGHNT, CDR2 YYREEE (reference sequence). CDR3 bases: TGTGCCTACAGGGCGAGTTCGAACACCGGGGAGCTGTTTTTT. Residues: CAYRASSNTGELFF.

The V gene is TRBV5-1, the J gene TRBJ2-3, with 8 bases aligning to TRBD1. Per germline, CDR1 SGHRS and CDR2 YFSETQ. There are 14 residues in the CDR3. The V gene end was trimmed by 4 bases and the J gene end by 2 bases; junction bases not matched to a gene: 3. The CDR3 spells CASSPGQDTDTQYF. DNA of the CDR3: TGCGCCAGCAGCCCGGGACAGGACACAGATACGCAGTATTTT.

The DNA for the CDR3 is TGTGCCAGCAGCCTACCTACTAGTACCGGGGAGCTGTTTTTT. Its protein product is CASSLPTSTGELFF. The chain uses TRBV5-4 and TRBJ2-2; weak D call: TRBD2 (5 bases). Trimming removed 4 bases at V and 5 bases at J, with 12 bases between. The CDR3 extends over 14 amino acids. Looked up from germline, CDR1 is SGHNT and CDR2 is YYREEE (reference sequence).

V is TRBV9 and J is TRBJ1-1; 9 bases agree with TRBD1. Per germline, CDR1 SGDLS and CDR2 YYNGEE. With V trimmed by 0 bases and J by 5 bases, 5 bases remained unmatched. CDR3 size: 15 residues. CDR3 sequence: CASSVGDRAKTEAFF. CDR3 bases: TGTGCCAGCAGCGTAGGGGACAGGGCGAAAACTGAAGCTTTCTTT.

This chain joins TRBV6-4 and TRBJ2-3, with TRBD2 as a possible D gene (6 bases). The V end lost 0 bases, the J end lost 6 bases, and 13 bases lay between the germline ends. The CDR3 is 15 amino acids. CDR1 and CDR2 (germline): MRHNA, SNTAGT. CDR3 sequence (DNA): TGTGCCAGCAGTGACTCGGGGGGTATTCGGGATACGCAGTATTTT. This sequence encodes CASSDSGGIRDTQYF.

CDR3 protein: CASTIRGGEQFF. CDR3 nucleotide sequence: TGTGCCAGTACCATACGGGGTGGGGAGCAGTTCTTC. The V gene is TRBV19, the J gene TRBJ2-1, with D possibly being TRBD2 (5 bases). The CDR3 is 12 amino acids. The germline CDR1 and CDR2 sequences are LNHDA and SQIVND (reference sequence). V lost 7 bases to trimming and J lost 10 bases, with 14 bases between them.

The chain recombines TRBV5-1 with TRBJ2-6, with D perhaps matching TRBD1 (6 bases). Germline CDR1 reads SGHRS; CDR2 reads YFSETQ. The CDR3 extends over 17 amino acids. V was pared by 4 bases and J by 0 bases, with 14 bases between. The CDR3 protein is CASSLSGGSSGANVLTF. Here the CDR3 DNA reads TGCGCCAGCAGCCTGAGTGGGGGCTCCTCTGGGGCCAACGTCCTGACTTTC.

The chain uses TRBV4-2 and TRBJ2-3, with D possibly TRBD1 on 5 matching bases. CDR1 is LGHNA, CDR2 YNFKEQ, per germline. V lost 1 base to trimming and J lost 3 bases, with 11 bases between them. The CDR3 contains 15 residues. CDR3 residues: CASSQGSSGTDTQYF. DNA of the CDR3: TGTGCCAGCAGCCAAGGTAGCTCAGGGACAGATACGCAGTATTTT.